The rows below give T cell receptor beta chains drawn from one sample of a study of blood T cell repertoires in COVID-19. Repertoires were generated with immunoSEQ multiplex PCR, while TCRdb's copy carries only in-frame clones and drops some. The sample holds around 290,000 clones, roughly 90% seen once. The specimen was peripheral blood. These TCRs come from a woman in her 30s with COVID-19, enrolled during active disease. Each CDR3 is given with its conserved first and last residue. D genes are given only for firm matches. The size field is filled for only some rows; it gives once, few, many or a size class.

>TRBV4-1|NA|TRBJ1-5|NA
CASSQEEMRFQPQHF
TGCGCCAGCAGCCAAGAGGAGATGCGGTTTCAGCCCCAGCATTTT
>TRBV2|NA|TRBJ1-5|NA
CASSEVTGAGGNQPQHF
TGTGCCAGCAGTGAAGTAACAGGAGCGGGTGGCAATCAGCCCCAGCATTTT
>TRBV5-5|NA|TRBJ1-6|TRBD1
CASSRTGPSSYNSPLHF
TGTGCCAGCAGCAGGACAGGGCCAAGCTCCTATAATTCACCCCTCCACTTT
>TRBV24-1|NA|TRBJ1-5|TRBD1
CATSDDRGSNQPQHF
TGTGCCACCAGTGATGACAGGGGTAGCAATCAGCCCCAGCATTTT
>TRBV5-6|NA|TRBJ1-1|TRBD1
CASSVTGGSEAFF
TGTGCCAGCAGCGTGACAGGGGGCAGCGAAGCTTTCTTT
>TRBV28|NA|TRBJ2-7|TRBD2
CASSLTSGSYEQYF
TGTGCCAGCAGTTTGACTAGCGGCTCCTACGAGCAGTACTTC
>TRBV5-6|NA|TRBJ1-6|TRBD1
CASSRGQGRLIHSPLHF
TGTGCCAGCAGCAGGGGACAGGGCCGACTTATACATTCACCCCTCCACTTT
>TRBV10-3|NA|TRBJ1-3|TRBD1
CAISTQGDTIYF
TGTGCCATCAGTACCCAGGGGGACACCATATATTTT
>TRBV19|NA|TRBJ2-1|NA
CASSIGRSGAGYEQFF
TGTGCCAGTAGTATAGGACGGTCAGGGGCTGGATATGAGCAGTTCTTC
>TRBV2|once|TRBJ2-5|TRBD1
CASSGQGQETQYF
TGTGCCAGCAGTGGACAGGGGCAAGAGACCCAGTACTTC
>TRBV19|NA|TRBJ1-3|TRBD1
CASSPPGTGGNTIYF
TGTGCCAGTAGCCCTCCCGGGACAGGGGGAAACACCATATATTTT
>TRBV30|NA|TRBJ1-2|TRBD1
CAWSGQGANGYTF
TGTGCCTGGAGTGGACAGGGGGCTAATGGCTACACCTTC
>TRBV29-1|NA|TRBJ1-1|NA
CSVEYWGNEAFF
TGCAGCGTTGAATATTGGGGCAATGAAGCTTTCTTT
>TRBV5-1|NA|TRBJ2-2|TRBD2
CASSLLTSVGAGELFF
TGCGCCAGCAGCCTGCTCACTAGCGTGGGGGCCGGGGAGCTGTTTTTT
>TRBV5-1|NA|TRBJ1-2|NA
CASSLELNYGYTF
TGCGCCAGCAGCTTGGAACTTAACTATGGCTACACCTTC
>TRBV11-3|NA|TRBJ2-1|TRBD1
CASSLDNVGQGDNEQFF
TGTGCCAGCAGCTTAGATAACGTCGGACAGGGGGACAATGAGCAGTTCTTC
>TRBV7-9|NA|TRBJ2-5|TRBD2
CASSQKLAGGEETQYF
TGTGCCAGCAGCCAAAAACTAGCGGGAGGGGAAGAGACCCAGTACTTC